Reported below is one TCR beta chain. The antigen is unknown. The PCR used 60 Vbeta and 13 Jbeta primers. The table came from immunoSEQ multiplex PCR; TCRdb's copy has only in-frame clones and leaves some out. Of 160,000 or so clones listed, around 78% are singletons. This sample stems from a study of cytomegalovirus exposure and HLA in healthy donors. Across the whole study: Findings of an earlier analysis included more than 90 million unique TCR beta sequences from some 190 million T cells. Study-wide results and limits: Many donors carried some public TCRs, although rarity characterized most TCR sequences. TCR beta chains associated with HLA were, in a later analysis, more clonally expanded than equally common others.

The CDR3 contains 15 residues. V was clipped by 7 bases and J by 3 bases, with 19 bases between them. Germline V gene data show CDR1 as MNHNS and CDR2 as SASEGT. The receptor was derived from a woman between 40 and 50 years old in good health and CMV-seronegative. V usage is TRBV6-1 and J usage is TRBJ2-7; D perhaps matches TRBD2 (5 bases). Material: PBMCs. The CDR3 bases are TGTGCCAGCACCCGAGGCGGACTCGAGAACTACGAGCAGTACTTC. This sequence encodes CASTRGGLENYEQYF.